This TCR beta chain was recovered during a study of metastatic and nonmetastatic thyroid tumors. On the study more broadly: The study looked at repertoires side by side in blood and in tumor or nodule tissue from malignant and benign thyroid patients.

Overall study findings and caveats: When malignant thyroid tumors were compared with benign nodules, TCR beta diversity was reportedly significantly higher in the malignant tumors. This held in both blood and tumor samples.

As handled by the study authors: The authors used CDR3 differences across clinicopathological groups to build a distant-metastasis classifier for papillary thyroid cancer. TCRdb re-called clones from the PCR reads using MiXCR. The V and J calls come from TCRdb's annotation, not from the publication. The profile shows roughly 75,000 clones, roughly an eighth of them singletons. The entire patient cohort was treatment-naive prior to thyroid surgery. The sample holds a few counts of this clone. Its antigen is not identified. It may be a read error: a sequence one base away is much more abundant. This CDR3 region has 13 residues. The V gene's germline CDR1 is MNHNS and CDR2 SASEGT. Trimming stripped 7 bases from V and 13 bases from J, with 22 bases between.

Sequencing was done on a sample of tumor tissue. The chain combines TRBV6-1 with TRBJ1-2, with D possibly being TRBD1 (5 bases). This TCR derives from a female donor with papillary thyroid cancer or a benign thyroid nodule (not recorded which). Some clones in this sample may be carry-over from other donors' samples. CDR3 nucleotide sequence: TGTGCCAGCACCATTTGGGGCACCGAGGCTCGCACCTTC. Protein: CASTIWGTEARTF.